Below are 30 T cell receptor beta chains sequenced from a single sample in a study of early T cells in non-severe SARS-CoV-2 infection. TCRdb redid the calling of the 5' RACE reads with MiXCR, one entry per CDR3 protein. The data hold around 81,000 distinct CDR3 sequences, with 11% to 15% observed a single time. The sequencing input was whole blood. The receptor source for this set is an adult who was a healthcare worker with PCR-confirmed SARS-CoV-2 infection or an uninfected control (not recorded which).

The CDR3 spells CASSSAQGLAGVRTGELFF. In DNA form, the CDR3 reads TGTGCCAGCAGCTCAGCACAGGGACTAGCGGGGGTCCGTACCGGGGAGCTGTTTTTT. The V call is TRBV5-6, the J call TRBJ2-2; TRBD2 aligns across 14 bases. V gave up 3 bases and J gave up 5 bases; unmatched junction bases: 12. Germline CDR1 is SGHDT and CDR2 is YYEEEE. The CDR3 contains 19 residues.

This clonotype was seen a few times. This chain uses TRBV29-1 with TRBJ2-5, with D tentatively TRBD1 (6 bases). CDR3 length: 15 amino acids. Germline V gives CDR1 SQVTM, CDR2 ANQGSEA. The V gene lost 6 bases and the J gene lost 1 base, with 18 bases spanning the gap. As DNA, the CDR3 is TGCAGCGTCTCAATCCCGACAGGCGGCCAAGAGACCCAGTACTTC. Its protein is CSVSIPTGGQETQYF.

The chain is built from TRBV28 and TRBJ2-7, with D hard to call. Per germline, CDR1 MDHEN and CDR2 SYDVKM. V was pared by 6 bases and J by 3 bases, with 12 bases between. This CDR3 spans 13 amino acids. The CDR3 here is CASRSPPVYEQYF. Written as DNA, the CDR3 is TGTGCCAGCAGGTCTCCCCCGGTCTACGAGCAGTACTTC.

The chain combines TRBV20-1 with TRBJ1-5; the D is unclear. CDR1 is DFQATT, CDR2 SNEGSKA, per germline (reference sequence). V lost 2 bases and J 2 bases, leaving 16 bases between the germline ends. The CDR3 contains 16 residues. CDR3 in DNA: TGCAGTGCTAGATCGCCTTTTGGGTTGGGCAATCAGCCCCAGCATTTT. It translates to CSARSPFGLGNQPQHF.

This clonotype has a handful of counts. The rearrangement uses TRBV2 and TRBJ2-5; 9 nucleotides match TRBD2. CDR3 length: 19 amino acids. J was trimmed by 1 base and V by 2 bases; bases with no gene match: 14. Looked up from germline, CDR1 is SNHLY and CDR2 is FYNNEI. In DNA form, the CDR3 reads TGTGCCAGCAGTGAACGGCGAAGGCGTGGCGGGGGGGCCCAAGAGACCCAGTACTTC. It yields the protein CASSERRRRGGGAQETQYF.

The count of this clonotype is one. DNA for the CDR3: TGTGCCAGCAGCGCCCGGGACAGGCCGGGGGCTAGCTCTGGAAACACCATATATTTT. It yields the protein CASSARDRPGASSGNTIYF. The gene calls are TRBV7-2 and TRBJ1-3; 8 bases agree with TRBD1. V lost 5 bases to trimming and J lost 0 bases; unmatched junction nucleotides: 15. The CDR3 runs to 19 residues. Germline V CDR1 and CDR2: SGHTA, FQGNSA.

This clonotype was observed a handful of times. The chain couples TRBV28 to TRBJ1-2; 8 nucleotides match TRBD1. CDR1 is MDHEN and CDR2 is SYDVKM in the germline V gene. Trimming removed 5 bases from V and 7 bases from J; junction bases left unmatched: 15. The CDR3 consists of 16 residues. The CDR3 DNA sequence: TGTGCCAGCAGTCCTGCCGGGACAGGCAGGCTAGGTGGCTACACCTTC. Its protein is CASSPAGTGRLGGYTF.

This clonotype was counted ten times or more. The gene calls are TRBV2 and TRBJ2-7, with 9 bases fitting TRBD1. This CDR3 is built from 15 residues. The germline CDR1 and CDR2 sequences are SNHLY and FYNNEI. V lost 4 bases, J lost 5 bases, and 9 bases stayed unmatched. CDR3 residues: CASSVSRDRVNEQYF. The CDR3 bases are TGTGCCAGCAGTGTGTCCCGGGACAGGGTGAACGAGCAGTACTTC.

The V call is TRBV6-2 or TRBV6-3, the J call TRBJ2-1, with 7 bases identical to TRBD1. Germline V lookup: CDR1 MNHEY, CDR2 SVGEGT. This CDR3 comprises 12 residues. V gave up 6 bases and J gave up 8 bases; unmatched junction bases: 4. CDR3 sequence: CASSNRGYEQFF. CDR3 DNA: TGTGCCAGCAGCAACAGGGGCTATGAGCAGTTCTTC.

The V gene is TRBV20-1, the J gene TRBJ1-5, with TRBD1 as a possible D gene (5 bases). CDR1 and CDR2 from the germline V gene are DFQATT and SNEGSKA (reference sequence). Trimming pared 3 bases from V and 2 bases from J, leaving 11 bases between. The CDR3 consists of 14 residues. The CDR3 loop reads CSARGGRGNQPQHF. CDR3 sequence (DNA): TGCAGTGCTAGGGGTGGCAGGGGCAATCAGCCCCAGCATTTT.

The chain combines TRBV18 with TRBJ1-1; D not resolved. Trimming pared 0 bases from V and 2 bases from J, leaving 16 bases between. This CDR3 is 17 amino acids long. CDR1 and CDR2 from the germline V gene are KGHSH and LQKENI. CDR3 nucleotide sequence: TGTGCCAGCTCACCACCGCCTGTTGGGGTCGGTAACACTGAAGCTTTCTTT. It is translated as CASSPPPVGVGNTEAFF.

The rearrangement uses TRBV6-5 and TRBJ1-2, with 8 bases identical to TRBD1. The CDR3 totals 12 residues. Unmatched junction bases numbered 2, after V lost 3 bases and J lost 8 bases. The germline gives CDR1 MNHEY, CDR2 SVGAGI. The CDR3 sequence is CASSYTGGGYTF. CDR3 in DNA: TGTGCCAGCAGTTATACAGGGGGAGGCTACACCTTC.

This clonotype has a handful of counts. The chain couples TRBV6-2 or TRBV6-3 to TRBJ2-1; D may be TRBD1 or TRBD2 (6 bases each). This CDR3 has 15 residues. V lost 4 bases, J lost 8 bases, and 18 bases lay in between. The germline V gene has CDR1 MNHEY and CDR2 SVGEGT. The CDR3: CASSWGDNSVDEQFF. The CDR3 DNA follows: TGTGCCAGCAGTTGGGGGGACAACTCAGTCGATGAGCAGTTCTTC.

This clonotype has just a few counts. The chain combines TRBV28 with TRBJ2-7; 10 bases fit TRBD1. The CDR3 is 14 amino acids. Trimming took 6 bases from V and 5 from J; bases not matched to a gene: 7. The germline gives CDR1 MDHEN, CDR2 SYDVKM. The CDR3 sequence: CASSSGQGFNEQYF. CDR3 bases: TGTGCCAGCAGCTCGGGACAGGGGTTCAACGAGCAGTACTTC.

The V gene is TRBV5-1, the J gene TRBJ2-2, with D unresolved. CDR3 length: 15 amino acids. V was pared by 0 bases and J by 3 bases, with 9 bases between. The germline V gene encodes CDR1 SGHRS and CDR2 YFSETQ. CDR3 in DNA: TGCGCCAGCAGCTTGGTTGCAGCCTACACCGGGGAGCTGTTTTTT. Amino acids: CASSLVAAYTGELFF.

The sample holds a few counts of this clonotype. This sequence joins TRBV5-6 and TRBJ2-7; D uncertain. The CDR3 has 12 residues. Deletions cut 0 bases from V and 6 bases from J, with 7 bases between. CDR1 and CDR2 from the germline V gene are SGHDT and YYEEEE. The CDR3 bases are TGTGCCAGCAGCTTGGCACAGAGCGAGCAGTACTTC. This sequence encodes CASSLAQSEQYF.

The rearrangement uses TRBV4-2 and TRBJ1-5; TRBD1 aligns across 8 bases. The germline V gene encodes CDR1 LGHNA and CDR2 YNFKEQ. The CDR3 is 14 amino acids. V shed 5 bases, J shed 4 bases, and the junction held 4 bases outside the gene matches. CDR3 coding DNA: TGTGCCAGCAGCGACAGGGGCGCAAATCAGCCCCAGCATTTT. This codes for CASSDRGANQPQHF.

The V gene is TRBV4-2, the J gene TRBJ2-3; 11 bases are shared with TRBD2. The V and J ends lost 2 bases and 6 bases, in that order; junction bases with no gene match: 7. Germline V gives CDR1 LGHNA, CDR2 YNFKEQ. This CDR3 region has 16 residues. CDR3 DNA sequence: TGTGCCAGCAGCCAAAGACTAGCGGGGCGGCGGGATACGCAGTATTTT. It yields the protein CASSQRLAGRRDTQYF.

The chain carries TRBV4-2 and TRBJ2-7, with 10 bases identical to TRBD2. This CDR3 region has 17 residues. Germline CDR1 reads LGHNA; CDR2 reads YNFKEQ. J lost 6 bases, V lost 3 bases, and 14 bases had no gene match. CDR3 in amino acids: CASSHPQASGGASEQYF. CDR3 coding DNA: TGTGCCAGCAGCCATCCCCAGGCGAGCGGGGGGGCCTCCGAGCAGTACTTC.

The rearrangement links TRBV5-8 to TRBJ2-1; D gene uncertain. V shed 4 bases and J shed 0 bases, with 17 bases lying between them. In germline, CDR1 is SGHTS, CDR2 YDEGEE. The CDR3 is 17 amino acids. The DNA of the CDR3 is TGTGCCAGCAGCCTTTGGCAGACGCTGAACTCCTACAATGAGCAGTTCTTC. It yields the protein CASSLWQTLNSYNEQFF.

V is TRBV3-1 and J is TRBJ1-1; D uncertain. Trimming removed 1 base at V and 3 bases at J, with 12 bases between. The CDR3 sequence is 15 residues long. Germline V gene lookup returns CDR1 LGHDT and CDR2 YNNKEL (reference sequence). Here the CDR3 reads CASSQGVRVYTEAFF. CDR3 bases: TGTGCCAGCAGCCAAGGCGTCCGAGTGTACACTGAAGCTTTCTTT.

This clonotype was seen a few times. This chain uses TRBV7-2 with TRBJ2-5; 7 bases match TRBD2. The V gene's germline CDR1 is SGHTA and CDR2 FQGNSA. This CDR3 is 15 amino acids long. Trimming cost V 5 bases and J 2 bases; bases outside gene matches: 8. The CDR3 loop reads CASSPPSSGQETQYF. CDR3 in DNA: TGTGCCAGCAGCCCCCCAAGTAGCGGGCAAGAGACCCAGTACTTC. The variable domain in full, completed from reference TRBV7-2 and TRBJ2-5, reads GAGVSQSPSNKVTEKGKDVELRCDPISGHTALYWYRQSLGQGLEFLIYFQGNSAPDKSGLPSDRFSAERTGGSVSTLTIQRTQQEDSAVYLCASSPPSSGQETQYFGPGTRLLVL.

The V gene is TRBV12-3 or TRBV12-4, the J gene TRBJ2-5; 7 bases line up with TRBD1. J was trimmed by 1 base and V by 11 bases; bases with no gene match: 10. This CDR3 has 14 residues. The CDR3 spells CASQTGAIQETQYF. The CDR3 coding sequence is TGTGCCTCGCAAACAGGGGCTATCCAAGAGACCCAGTACTTC.

The table lists this clonotype with a few counts. The V call is TRBV29-1, the J call TRBJ1-1; 7 bases line up with TRBD1. The germline V gene encodes CDR1 SQVTM and CDR2 ANQGSEA. This CDR3 is 12 amino acids long. The J segment lost 5 bases and the V segment lost 4 bases, leaving 4 bases of the junction unmatched. CDR3 sequence (DNA): TGCAGCGTTGGGGAACAGGGGACTGAAGCTTTCTTT. This encodes CSVGEQGTEAFF.

This clonotype was detected a few times. This rearrangement joins TRBV3-1 to TRBJ2-1; 9 bases map to TRBD1. This CDR3 spans 16 amino acids. The junction had 11 bases not matched to a gene; V was cut back by 4 bases and J by 7 bases. Germline loops: CDR1 LGHDT, CDR2 YNNKEL (reference sequence). The chain's CDR3 is CASSPLGQGIRNEQFF. DNA of the CDR3: TGTGCCAGCAGCCCGCTGGGACAGGGTATTAGGAATGAGCAGTTCTTC.

This clonotype has more than one count but fewer than ten. The chain couples TRBV4-3 to TRBJ2-1, with no clear D. Trimming cost V 0 bases and J 9 bases, with 9 bases left between them. Germline V CDR1 and CDR2: LGHNA, YSLEER. The CDR3 spans 13 residues. The CDR3 DNA reads as TGCGCCAGCAGCCAAGATCCCACCGGTGAGCAGTTCTTC. The encoded protein is CASSQDPTGEQFF.

The chain combines TRBV5-1 with TRBJ1-2, with D perhaps TRBD1 (6 bases). CDR1 is SGHRS and CDR2 is YFSETQ in the germline V gene. This CDR3 comprises 14 residues. The germline V and J ends were trimmed by 4 bases and 8 bases, with 18 bases remaining between them. The CDR3 nucleotides are TGCGCCAGCAGCAGGGACAACGGTCCTATGGGCTACACCTTC. This translates into CASSRDNGPMGYTF.

This clonotype was recorded many times. The chain links TRBV29-1 to TRBJ1-1; D call uncertain. The CDR3 is made up of 11 amino acids. Per the germline V gene, CDR1 is SQVTM and CDR2 is ANQGSEA. V was clipped by 4 bases and J by 10 bases, with 13 bases between them. The CDR3 here is CSVGFSSGAFF. CDR3 DNA: TGCAGCGTTGGTTTTTCATCGGGAGCTTTCTTT.

This clonotype was seen a handful of times. Compared with germline, one end of the junction differs, possibly owing to a read error. The rearrangement joins TRBV28 to TRBJ1-1; maybe TRBD1 (5 bases). Germline values: CDR1 MDHEN, CDR2 SYDVKM. The CDR3 loop spans 14 amino acids. The CDR3 reads CVSTPPTVNTEAFF. In DNA form, the CDR3 reads TGTGTCAGCACTCCCCCGACAGTAAACACTGAAGCTTTCTTT.

In its sample, this clonotype was seen many times. The V call is TRBV11-2, the J call TRBJ2-5, with TRBD2 identical over 10 bases. The CDR3 length is 17 residues. V was pared by 1 base and J by 2 bases, with 7 bases of the junction left unmatched. Germline CDR1 is SGHAT and CDR2 is FQNNGV. The DNA of the CDR3 is TGTGCCAGCAGCTTAGTCGCTAGCGGGGGACCTCAAGAGACCCAGTACTTC. Its protein is CASSLVASGGPQETQYF.